Below, one T cell receptor beta chain is given with its context. The data originate from a study of OX40 agonist ivuxolimab in advanced cancers. Clones were read by immunoSEQ multiplex PCR, and TCRdb kept only the in-frame ones, dropping some. The data contain 55,000 to 60,000 clones, 93% of them singletons. The germline V gene encodes CDR1 SGHTS and CDR2 YDEGEE. The CDR3 contains 15 residues. The V gene end was trimmed by 2 bases and the J gene end by 4 bases; junction bases not matched to a gene: 5. The sequencing here drew on CD4+ or CD8+ T cells sorted from blood, taken in a trial of the OX40 agonist ivuxolimab. This chain joins TRBV5-8 and TRBJ2-2, with TRBD1 identical over 7 bases. This TCR was sampled from an adult with an advanced solid tumor such as melanoma, head and neck, liver or kidney cancer. For the CDR3, the DNA is TGTGCCAGCAGCTTCGAGGGGGCAGGCACCGGGGAGCTGTTTTTT. This translates into CASSFEGAGTGELFF.